What follows are 26 T cell receptor beta chains derived from one specimen sequenced in a study of blood T cell repertoires in COVID-19. Sequenced by immunoSEQ multiplex PCR; TCRdb stores in-frame clones only, minus some. The sample carries about 380,000 clones, about 89% recorded once. Sequenced material: PBMCs or T cells enriched from blood (not recorded which). All receptors derive from a man between 25 and 39 years old who had recovered from COVID-19.

This clone was recorded only once. This chain uses TRBV18 with TRBJ1-6; 7 nucleotides line up with TRBD1. Germline CDR1 reads KGHSH; CDR2 reads LQKENI. V was clipped by 6 bases and J by 9 bases; unmatched bases: 8. This CDR3 has 14 amino acids. The CDR3: CASSLTGVSSPLHF. In DNA, the CDR3 is TGTGCCAGCTCCCTTACAGGGGTAAGTTCACCCCTCCACTTT.

The chain combines TRBV6-5 with TRBJ1-5; D is unclear. The CDR3 sequence is 13 residues long. From germline, CDR1 is MNHEY and CDR2 SVGAGI. V gave up 6 bases and J gave up 5 bases, with 11 bases separating them. The DNA for the CDR3 is TGTGCCAGCAGATCGGAGTTTGATCAGCCCCAGCATTTT. Encoded protein: CASRSEFDQPQHF.

The chain employs TRBV18 and TRBJ2-5, with D possibly matching TRBD1 (6 bases). The CDR3 sequence is 14 residues long. Trimming removed 5 bases from V and 2 bases from J, with 12 bases in between. Per the germline V gene, CDR1 is KGHSH and CDR2 is LQKENI. The CDR3 DNA reads TGTGCCAGCTCAAGGGACATGCTGCAAGAGACCCAGTACTTC. Encoded protein: CASSRDMLQETQYF.

The gene calls are TRBV5-1 and TRBJ1-1, with D maybe TRBD1 (6 bases). The germline CDR1 and CDR2 sequences are SGHRS and YFSETQ. This CDR3 region has 13 residues. V gave up 3 bases and J gave up 5 bases, with 11 bases separating them. DNA for the CDR3: TGCGCCAGCAGCTCCGACAGGTGGACTGAAGCTTTCTTT. Translation: CASSSDRWTEAFF.

The J gene is TRBJ1-5, the V gene TRBV2; D is perhaps TRBD1 (6 bases). Per the germline V gene, CDR1 is SNHLY and CDR2 is FYNNEI. The ends were cut back, 8 bases at V and 4 bases at J, with 15 bases in the middle. The CDR3 sequence is 14 residues long. This chain's CDR3 is CASVTGFGNQPQHF. As DNA, the CDR3 is TGTGCCAGCGTCACAGGGTTTGGTAATCAGCCCCAGCATTTT.

The chain is built from TRBV7-9 and TRBJ1-5; D may be TRBD1 (5 bases). Germline V lookup: CDR1 SEHNR, CDR2 FQNEAQ (reference sequence). The CDR3 length is 15 residues. Between the trimmed V and J ends, which lost 3 bases and 3 bases, there was a span of 12 bases. The CDR3: CASSFGGEVNQPQHF. Here the CDR3 DNA reads TGTGCCAGCAGCTTTGGGGGGGAGGTCAATCAGCCCCAGCATTTT.

The rearrangement joins TRBV18 to TRBJ1-5; 7 nucleotides align to TRBD1. Germline V gives CDR1 KGHSH, CDR2 LQKENI. V was clipped by 1 base and J by 1 base; unmatched bases: 1. The CDR3 runs to 15 residues. CDR3 DNA: TGTGCCAGCTCACCACAGGGGGCGAGCAATCAGCCCCAGCATTTT. Protein sequence: CASSPQGASNQPQHF.

V usage is TRBV9 and J usage is TRBJ1-2; a weak D match, TRBD1 (6 bases). CDR3 length: 11 residues. Germline V gene sequence: CDR1 SGDLS, CDR2 YYNGEE. V lost 7 bases, J lost 7 bases, and 11 bases lay in between. CDR3 nucleotide sequence: TGTGCCAGCGGGGGGGCGCCTGGCTACACCTTC. This codes for CASGGAPGYTF.

The sample holds one count of this clone. The chain joins TRBV29-1 to TRBJ1-1; unclear D gene. Germline V lookup: CDR1 SQVTM, CDR2 ANQGSEA. V lost 4 bases and J 4 bases, leaving 13 bases between the germline ends. The CDR3 length is 13 residues. The CDR3 loop reads CSVGPLRATEAFF. In nucleotides, the CDR3 is TGCAGCGTTGGCCCCTTGCGAGCCACTGAAGCTTTCTTT.

This chain connects TRBV9 to TRBJ1-2, with 8 bases fitting TRBD1. Trimming cost V 4 bases and J 3 bases; bases outside gene matches: 8. Germline CDR1 is SGDLS and CDR2 is YYNGEE. The CDR3 runs 15 residues. The CDR3 coding sequence is TGTGCCAGCAGCCTACAGGGGGGAAGCGACTATGGCTACACCTTC. This codes for CASSLQGGSDYGYTF.

The chain uses TRBV4-3 and TRBJ1-1; TRBD1 aligns across 7 bases. Trimming took 4 bases from V and 0 from J; bases not matched to a gene: 5. Germline values: CDR1 LGHNA, CDR2 YSLEER. There are 15 residues in the CDR3. CDR3 protein: CASSLGQNMNTEAFF. The DNA for the CDR3 is TGCGCCAGCAGCCTGGGACAGAACATGAACACTGAAGCTTTCTTT.

Only a few counts were recorded for this clone. The rearrangement links TRBV12-3 or TRBV12-4 to TRBJ1-1; 8 positions agree with TRBD1. V was pared by 10 bases and J by 4 bases, with 2 bases of the junction left unmatched. The CDR3 sequence is 11 residues long. The CDR3 protein is CATDRGTEAFF. CDR3 sequence (DNA): TGTGCCACCGACAGGGGCACTGAAGCTTTCTTT.

The chain links TRBV19 to TRBJ2-3; 11 nucleotides align to TRBD2. The J segment lost 4 bases and the V segment lost 5 bases, leaving 8 bases of the junction unmatched. The CDR3 spans 16 residues. The germline V gene has CDR1 LNHDA and CDR2 SQIVND (reference sequence). CDR3 region: CASSLRSGGAADTQYF. The CDR3 DNA is TGTGCCAGTAGTCTGCGTAGCGGGGGGGCGGCAGATACGCAGTATTTT.

The chain links TRBV2 to TRBJ2-5; D not resolved. The V gene lost 3 bases and the J gene lost 2 bases, with 7 bases spanning the gap. The length of the CDR3 is 13 residues. Germline CDR1 is SNHLY and CDR2 is FYNNEI. The CDR3 spells CASSERIQETQYF. The DNA of the CDR3 is TGTGCCAGCAGTGAGCGGATACAAGAGACCCAGTACTTC.

For this clone: A read error may account for a junction end that differs from germline. Written as DNA, the CDR3 is TGTGCCAGCTCCCCACCGAGGGGGGGATCGAACACTGAAGCTTTCTTT. Translation gives CASSPPRGGSNTEAFF. The chain joins TRBV18 to TRBJ1-1, with D possibly being TRBD1 (6 bases). Germline V gene data show CDR1 as KGHSH and CDR2 as LQKENI. This CDR3 contains 16 residues.

The genes are TRBV9 and TRBJ1-2, with 9 bases aligning to TRBD1. J gave up 6 bases and V 0 bases, and 6 bases lay outside the gene matches. CDR1 is SGDLS and CDR2 is YYNGEE in the germline V gene. This CDR3 region has 15 residues. CDR3 sequence (DNA): TGTGCCAGCAGCGTAGTAGGGACAGGGTTGGATGGCTACACCTTC. It specifies CASSVVGTGLDGYTF.

V usage is TRBV29-1 and J usage is TRBJ1-1, with 7 bases matching TRBD1. The trim removed 4 bases at V and 4 bases at J, leaving 6 bases unmatched. The CDR3 loop spans 13 amino acids. CDR1 is SQVTM, CDR2 ANQGSEA, per germline. CDR3 sequence: CSVGGQVGTEAFF. Written as DNA, the CDR3 is TGCAGCGTTGGAGGACAGGTCGGCACTGAAGCTTTCTTT.

The chain employs TRBV4-3 and TRBJ1-4; tentatively, D is TRBD1 (6 bases). This CDR3 comprises 14 residues. V lost 7 bases, J lost 4 bases, and 13 bases lay in between. Per germline, CDR1 LGHNA and CDR2 YSLEER. Here the CDR3 reads CASKPDSLNEKLFF. The DNA for the CDR3 is TGCGCCAGCAAACCGGACAGTCTTAATGAAAAACTGTTTTTT.

This sequence joins TRBV6-1 and TRBJ1-1; D remains ambiguous. The CDR3 extends over 11 amino acids. Deletions cut 8 bases from V and 1 base from J, with 5 bases between. Germline V gives CDR1 MNHNS, CDR2 SASEGT. The CDR3 nucleotides are TGTGCCAGCTCGTGGAACACTGAAGCTTTCTTT. This encodes CASSWNTEAFF.

V gene TRBV6-5 combines with J gene TRBJ1-5; 8 positions agree with TRBD1. V lost 6 bases, J lost 7 bases, and 11 bases stayed unmatched. Germline V lookup: CDR1 MNHEY, CDR2 SVGAGI. The CDR3 consists of 15 residues. In nucleotides, the CDR3 is TGTGCCAGCAGCCAATCCCGGACAGGGTCACAGCCCCAGCATTTT. Translated: CASSQSRTGSQPQHF.

The V call is TRBV18, the J call TRBJ2-1, with D tentatively TRBD2 (6 bases). Germline loops: CDR1 KGHSH, CDR2 LQKENI. The ends were cut back, 3 bases at V and 2 bases at J, with 14 bases in the middle. There are 16 residues in the CDR3. CDR3 coding DNA: TGTGCCAGCTCACCTCCTGGAGGGGACCCCTACAATGAGCAGTTCTTC. Its protein product is CASSPPGGDPYNEQFF.

The chain is built from TRBV19 and TRBJ2-3, with TRBD2 identical over 13 bases. Germline V CDR1 and CDR2: LNHDA, SQIVND (reference sequence). Trimming at V came to 5 bases and at J to 4 bases, leaving 9 bases not matched to a gene. This CDR3 has 17 residues. DNA for the CDR3: TGTGCCAGTAGTGGAAGAACTAGCGGGGGGGCGTCAGATACGCAGTATTTT. Translating gives CASSGRTSGGASDTQYF.

The genes are TRBV10-3 and TRBJ1-3, with unresolved D. CDR3 length: 14 amino acids. Germline values: CDR1 ENHRY, CDR2 SYGVKD. Trimming cost V 7 bases and J 4 bases, with 14 bases left between them. The CDR3 region is CAITTSEAGNTIYF. The CDR3, as DNA: TGTGCCATCACAACGTCGGAGGCGGGAAACACCATATATTTT.

This chain links TRBV2 with TRBJ2-7, with 12 positions matching TRBD2. The CDR3 is made up of 13 amino acids. The V and J ends lost 6 bases and 4 bases, in that order; junction bases with no gene match: 1. From germline, CDR1 is SNHLY and CDR2 FYNNEI. The CDR3 is CASRTSGGYEQYF. The CDR3 coding sequence is TGTGCCAGCAGGACTAGCGGGGGTTACGAGCAGTACTTC.

The CDR3 DNA reads TGTGCCAGCAGTTTCCGTGCAGATACGCAGTATTTT. Translating gives CASSFRADTQYF. This sequence joins TRBV12-3 or TRBV12-4 and TRBJ2-3; unclear D gene. Trimming cost V 3 bases and J 4 bases, with 5 bases left between them. There are 12 residues in the CDR3.

The CDR3 protein is CAISDTGKYGYTF. In DNA form, the CDR3 reads TGTGCCATCAGTGACACGGGGAAATATGGCTACACCTTC. V and J are TRBV10-3 and TRBJ1-2; unclear D gene. The germline V gene encodes CDR1 ENHRY and CDR2 SYGVKD. V was clipped by 3 bases and J by 5 bases, with 10 bases between them. The CDR3 is 13 amino acids.